Described below is a single T cell receptor (beta chain) sequence and its context. The record originates from a study of OX40 agonist ivuxolimab in advanced cancers. V was cut by 4 bases and J by 3 bases, with 13 bases left in between. Germline V gene sequence: CDR1 SGHDT, CDR2 YYEEEE. This CDR3 has 14 amino acids. Measured with immunoSEQ multiplex PCR; TCRdb has only the in-frame clones, and not every one. The sample lists 60,000 or so clones; 70% to 90% were seen once. The J gene is TRBJ2-5, the V gene TRBV5-6; D may be TRBD1 (6 bases). This clonotype was sampled from an adult with an advanced solid tumor such as melanoma, head and neck, liver or kidney cancer. Sequencing used CD4+ or CD8+ T cells sorted from blood, obtained in a trial of the OX40 agonist ivuxolimab. In nucleotides, the CDR3 is TGTGCCAGCAGCCGGGGACACCCTAAAGAGACCCAGTACTTC. Its translation: CASSRGHPKETQYF.